What follows is one TCR beta chain and its context. The sample comes from a study of cytomegalovirus exposure and HLA in healthy donors. A multiplex PCR was run with 60 Vbeta primers and 13 Jbeta primers. The data were produced by immunoSEQ multiplex PCR, yet TCRdb's version contains in-frame clones alone and is incomplete. This repertoire shows about 160,000 clones, about 81% found once; its top ten account for about 1.9%. The CDR3 extends over 16 amino acids. Germline loops: CDR1 MNHNY, CDR2 SVGAGI (reference sequence). Trimming shortened V by 2 bases and J by 1 base, and 12 bases separated the two germline ends.

This receptor was obtained from a woman aged 18-29 years in good health and CMV-seronegative. This chain links TRBV6-6 with TRBJ1-3; D gene ambiguous. The sample was PBMCs. CDR3 bases: TGTGCCAGCAGTTACGGGAGTCCATCGTCTGGAAACACCATATATTTT. This gives the protein CASSYGSPSSGNTIYF.